This T cell receptor (beta chain) stems from a study of blood T cell repertoires in COVID-19. This clone appeared once. CDR3 length: 12 residues. Looked up from germline, CDR1 is LGHDT and CDR2 is YNNKEL (reference sequence). The ends were cut back, 3 bases at V and 11 bases at J, with 13 bases in the middle. Data came from immunoSEQ multiplex PCR; TCRdb stores just in-frame clones and leaves some out. The table lists roughly 80,000 clones, about four fifths of them singletons, with about a fifth in the top ten. The chain joins TRBV3-1 (or the pseudogene TRBV3-2) to TRBJ1-1; D is perhaps TRBD1 (5 bases). This TCR derives from a human donor in a cohort sampled during active COVID-19. Sequencing was performed on peripheral blood. DNA for the CDR3: TGTGCCAGCAGCCAGGGGCCTAACGGGGCTTTCTTT. Residues: CASSQGPNGAFF.